This TCR beta chain was sequenced during a study of T cells after yellow fever vaccination. Trimming at V came to 5 bases and at J to 5 bases, leaving 5 bases not matched to a gene. This CDR3 comprises 15 residues. This clonotype was observed at least ten times. Each CDR3 protein gets one entry after TCRdb re-called the 5' RACE reads with MiXCR. This sample has some 120,000 distinct CDR3 sequences, with 7% to 8.5% found just once. The specimen was CD8+ T cells sorted from PBMCs, collected 45 days after the yellow fever booster vaccination. The source of this sequence is a man aged 30-40 years who received the YFV17D yellow fever vaccine. This chain connects TRBV12-3 or TRBV12-4 to TRBJ2-1, with TRBD2 matching 11 bases. CDR3 nucleotide sequence: TGTGCCAGCAGTCTGGGGACTAGCGGTAACAATGAGCAGTTCTTC. Translating it yields CASSLGTSGNNEQFF.